This T cell receptor (beta chain) originates from a study of cytomegalovirus exposure and HLA in healthy donors. Whole-study context: Roughly 80% of 398 genotyped donors fell in the Caucasian-associated ancestry cluster.

General observations from the study: There were several of the most significant clusters that appeared linked to common viral pathogens in a later analysis. Reports credit the classifier with highly specific, highly sensitive diagnosis of cytomegalovirus status.

This CDR3 is 14 amino acids long. CDR1 SGDLS and CDR2 YYNGEE come from the germline V gene. Trimming took 0 bases from V and 8 from J, leaving 14 bases between them. 13 Jbeta primers and 60 Vbeta primers were used for the PCR. Generated by immunoSEQ multiplex PCR, the TCRdb table keeps only in-frame clones and is missing some. The data contain fewer than 70,000 clones, 80% of them seen just once; the ten biggest clones take up 3.5% to 4%. Regarding this clone: Antigen: not known.

This receptor was identified in a middle-aged woman in good health and CMV-seronegative. The chain employs TRBV9 and TRBJ1-2; D might be TRBD1 (5 bases). Sequenced material: PBMCs. CDR3 residues: CASSVVSGSYGYTF. CDR3 DNA sequence: TGTGCCAGCAGCGTAGTTTCAGGGTCATACGGCTACACCTTC.